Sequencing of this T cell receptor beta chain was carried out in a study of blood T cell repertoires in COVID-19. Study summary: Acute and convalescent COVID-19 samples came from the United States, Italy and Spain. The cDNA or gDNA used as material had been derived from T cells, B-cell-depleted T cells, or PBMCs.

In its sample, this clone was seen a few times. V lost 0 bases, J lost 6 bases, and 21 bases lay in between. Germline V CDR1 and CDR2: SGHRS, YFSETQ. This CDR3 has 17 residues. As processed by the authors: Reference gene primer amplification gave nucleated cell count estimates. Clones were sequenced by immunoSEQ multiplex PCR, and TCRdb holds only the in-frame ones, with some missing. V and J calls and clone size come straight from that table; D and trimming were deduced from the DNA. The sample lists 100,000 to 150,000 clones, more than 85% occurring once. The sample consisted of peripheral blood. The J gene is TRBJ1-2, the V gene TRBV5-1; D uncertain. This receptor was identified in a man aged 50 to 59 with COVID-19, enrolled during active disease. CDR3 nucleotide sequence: TGCGCCAGCAGCTTGGCTGGAGGATTGGGCCTACTTGATGGCTACACCTTC. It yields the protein CASSLAGGLGLLDGYTF.